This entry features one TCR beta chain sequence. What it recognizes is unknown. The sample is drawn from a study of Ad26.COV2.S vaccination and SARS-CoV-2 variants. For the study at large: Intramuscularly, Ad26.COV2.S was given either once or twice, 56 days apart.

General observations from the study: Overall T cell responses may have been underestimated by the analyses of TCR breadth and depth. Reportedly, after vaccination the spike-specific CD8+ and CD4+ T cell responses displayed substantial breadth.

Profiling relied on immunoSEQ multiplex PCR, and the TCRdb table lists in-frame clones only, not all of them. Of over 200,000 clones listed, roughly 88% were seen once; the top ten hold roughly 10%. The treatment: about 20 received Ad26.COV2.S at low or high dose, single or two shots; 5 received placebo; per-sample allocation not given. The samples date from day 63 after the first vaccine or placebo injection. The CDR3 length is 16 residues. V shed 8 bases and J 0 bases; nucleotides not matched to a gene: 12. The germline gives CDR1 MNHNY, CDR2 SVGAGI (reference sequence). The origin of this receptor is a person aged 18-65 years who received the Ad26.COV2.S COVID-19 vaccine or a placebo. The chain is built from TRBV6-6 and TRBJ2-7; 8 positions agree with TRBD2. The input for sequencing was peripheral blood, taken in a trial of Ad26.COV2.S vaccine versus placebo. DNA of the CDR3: TGTGCCAGCCTCGGGAGGGCGGGCCTCCTCTCCTACGAGCAGTACTTC. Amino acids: CASLGRAGLLSYEQYF.